This T cell receptor beta chain emerged from a study of monozygotic twins with cystic fibrosis. Looking at the study overall: Around 3 micrograms of fragmented DNA underwent roughly 16 PCR cycles for library preparation. Study-wide points: Low clonality (median 0.0095) suggested a mostly naive repertoire. Nucleotide-identical clonotype sharing was significantly higher within monozygotic CF twin pairs than between unrelated CF individuals.

This table comes from immunoSEQ multiplex PCR, and its TCRdb copy is limited to in-frame clones, with some not included. The top ten hold less than 1.5% of the sample, which has 20,000 or so clones, around nine tenths seen once. As regards this clone: What it binds is not known.

The sample taken for sequencing was blood. The clonotype was recovered from a woman under 40 with cystic fibrosis.

The CDR3 region has the DNA TGTGCCAGCAGCCTCGACAGGGGTCAGCCCCAGCATTTT. It is translated as CASSLDRGQPQHF. The J gene is TRBJ1-5, the V gene TRBV6-5, with 8 bases fitting TRBD1. Per the germline V gene, CDR1 is MNHEY and CDR2 is SVGAGI. The CDR3 totals 13 residues. J lost 6 bases, V lost 6 bases, and 4 bases had no gene match.